These T cell receptor beta chains were read from a single sample in a study of T cells in Graves' hyperthyroidism and ophthalmopathy. TCRdb reanalysed the multiplex PCR reads using MiXCR and keeps one entry per CDR3 protein. The table has 400,000 to 600,000 distinct CDR3 sequences, more than 15% seen once. The source material was blood. The receptor source for this set is a woman aged 25 to 39 with Graves' ophthalmopathy. CDR3s leave out the opening cysteine and the closing phenylalanine or tryptophan. A D gene is named only where the DNA matches it firmly.

CDR3	D	V	J
RALRVAASNEQF	.	TRBV20-1	TRBJ2-1
ASSLGFDQPQH	.	TRBV5-1	TRBJ1-5
ASNRTGAPGELF	TRBD1	TRBV12-3/TRBV12-4	TRBJ2-2
ASSAHQSGGYEQF	TRBD2	TRBV11-2	TRBJ2-1
ASSSGLAVNQETQY	TRBD2	TRBV5-1	TRBJ2-5
ASSQDRGLGYEQY	TRBD2	TRBV4-1	TRBJ2-7
ASSPGQLDTQY	.	TRBV6-2/TRBV6-3	TRBJ2-3
ASSSQWEQY	.	TRBV28	TRBJ2-7
ASSHAASGRATETQY	TRBD2	TRBV7-3	TRBJ2-5
ASSLVNLVSVAEAF	.	TRBV7-9	TRBJ1-1
ASSLVSGTSTDTQY	.	TRBV11-2	TRBJ2-3
ASSTPYAGYNEQF	.	TRBV6-1	TRBJ2-1
ATSALGGVADTQY	.	TRBV24-1	TRBJ2-3
ASSYGTSDNTGELF	TRBD2	TRBV6-5	TRBJ2-2
ASSFGTQGANEQF	.	TRBV28	TRBJ2-1
ASSLVSGRSRETQY	TRBD2	TRBV7-2	TRBJ2-5
ASSLRQGGMNTEAF	.	TRBV5-6	TRBJ1-1
ASSADGNTEAF	.	TRBV28	TRBJ1-1
ASSHRQGVAKEQY	TRBD1	TRBV3-1	TRBJ2-7
ASSLGLGAGEQF	.	TRBV5-1	TRBJ2-1
ASSPGTGAYNEQF	TRBD1	TRBV18	TRBJ2-1
ASSLGGQGDTEAF	TRBD1	TRBV13	TRBJ1-1
ASNGQREQY	.	TRBV28	TRBJ2-7
ASSLAPTIY	.	TRBV11-3	TRBJ1-3
ASSSGISNSPLH	.	TRBV7-9	TRBJ1-6
ASSPALAGRYNEQF	TRBD2	TRBV5-1	TRBJ2-1
AWSVSASPTDTQY	.	TRBV30	TRBJ2-3
AWSVMGGDTEAF	.	TRBV30	TRBJ1-1
ATSDATATGELF	.	TRBV24-1	TRBJ2-2
ASSQDGLAVQETQY	TRBD2	TRBV4-1	TRBJ2-5
ASRLPSGRRNEQF	TRBD2	TRBV11-2	TRBJ2-1
SAVGQGDQPQH	TRBD1	TRBV20-1	TRBJ1-5
ASSSRAGSNEQY	.	TRBV12-3/TRBV12-4	TRBJ2-7
ASSQEQGFGSPLH	TRBD1	TRBV3-1	TRBJ1-6
ASSRTAGETQY	.	TRBV3-1	TRBJ2-5
ASSPSTGLRNTIY	TRBD1	TRBV28	TRBJ1-3
ASSGLTGANHQPQH	.	TRBV19	TRBJ1-5
ASSQDLFQPQH	.	TRBV4-3	TRBJ1-5
ASSLFIPPVPGELF	.	TRBV27	TRBJ2-2
ASSRRQGTYSGQY	TRBD1	TRBV28	TRBJ2-7
ASSSRQANEKLF	.	TRBV13	TRBJ1-4